Listed here are 8 T cell receptor beta chains from one sample, sequenced in a study of cytomegalovirus exposure and HLA in healthy donors. The study ran its PCR with 60 Vbeta and 13 Jbeta primers. Libraries were prepared by immunoSEQ multiplex PCR; TCRdb keeps only in-frame clonotypes and omits some of them. The table includes 160,000 or so clones, around four fifths detected once. The sequenced sample consisted of PBMCs. Receptors were obtained from a man aged 18-30 years in good health and CMV-seropositive.

The V call is TRBV4-3, the J call TRBJ2-2, with 8 bases that match TRBD1. The CDR3 sequence is 16 residues long. The germline gives CDR1 LGHNA, CDR2 YSLEER. V gave up 2 bases and J gave up 4 bases; unmatched junction bases: 6. The CDR3: CASSQPTGGSTGELFF. In nucleotides, the CDR3 is TGCGCCAGCAGCCAACCTACAGGGGGTAGCACCGGGGAGCTGTTTTTT.

The V and J genes are TRBV28 and TRBJ2-7; TRBD1 matches 8 bases. The junction had 7 bases not matched to a gene; V was cut back by 2 bases and J by 7 bases. CDR1 is MDHEN, CDR2 SYDVKM, per germline. This CDR3 is built from 14 residues. This CDR3 is CASSLLDRAGEQYF. In nucleotides, the CDR3 is TGTGCCAGCAGTTTACTGGACAGGGCGGGAGAGCAGTACTTC.

A few counts support this clone. The chain couples TRBV5-1 to TRBJ1-1, with D perhaps matching TRBD1 (6 bases). The CDR3 contains 17 residues. Germline V gene data show CDR1 as SGHRS and CDR2 as YFSETQ. The V gene lost 4 bases and the J gene lost 1 base, with 20 bases spanning the gap. CDR3 DNA: TGCGCCAGCAGCCGCCTCGGGGGGCTGATGGAGAACACTGAAGCTTTCTTT. Translated: CASSRLGGLMENTEAFF.

The rearrangement links TRBV6-5 to TRBJ2-5; D is possibly TRBD2 (6 bases). The CDR3 covers 15 residues. The V and J ends lost 0 bases and 4 bases respectively, with 12 bases between them. Germline-derived CDR1 and CDR2 are MNHEY and SVGAGI. Here the CDR3 reads CASSYSGLSGETQYF. The CDR3 DNA reads as TGTGCCAGCAGTTACTCGGGACTTAGCGGAGAGACCCAGTACTTC.

This chain connects TRBV18 to TRBJ2-3; 12 nucleotides match TRBD2. Trimming cost V 3 bases and J 6 bases; bases outside gene matches: 10. Germline CDR1 and CDR2: KGHSH and LQKENI. The CDR3 runs 17 residues. CDR3 coding DNA: TGTGCCAGCTCACCTACACGGACTAGCGGGAAGGAGGATACGCAGTATTTT. Translated, it gives CASSPTRTSGKEDTQYF.

The genes are TRBV29-1 and TRBJ1-1; D is unresolved. Trimming stripped 3 bases from V and 2 bases from J, with 10 bases between. The CDR3 is 13 residues long. The germline gives CDR1 SQVTM, CDR2 ANQGSEA. The CDR3 nucleotides read TGCAGCGTTGATGGTGAGAAAAACACTGAAGCTTTCTTT. It is translated as CSVDGEKNTEAFF. Together with reference TRBV29-1 and TRBJ1-1, the CDR3 gives the full variable domain: SAVISQKPSRDICQRGTSLTIQCQVDSQVTMMFWYRQQPGQSLTLIATANQGSEATYESGFVIDKFPISRPNLTFSTLTVSNMSPEDSSIYLCSVDGEKNTEAFFGQGTRLTVV.

This sequence joins TRBV5-4 and TRBJ2-1; D is perhaps TRBD2 (5 bases). Trimming removed 4 bases at V and 6 bases at J, with 17 bases between. CDR1 is SGHNT and CDR2 is YYREEE in the germline V gene (reference sequence). The CDR3 is 15 amino acids. The CDR3 DNA is TGTGCCAGCAGCCCAGACGGGGTCTTTATCAATGAGCAGTTCTTC. It codes for CASSPDGVFINEQFF.

The rearrangement joins TRBV7-9 to TRBJ1-1; tentative D call: TRBD1 (5 bases). The CDR3 extends over 12 amino acids. Between the trimmed V and J ends, which lost 6 bases and 11 bases, there was a span of 16 bases. Germline CDR1 and CDR2: SEHNR and FQNEAQ (reference sequence). The CDR3 nucleotides are TGTGCCAGCAGGCGCGGGGAGGGGTTGGCTTTCTTT. Its translation is CASRRGEGLAFF.